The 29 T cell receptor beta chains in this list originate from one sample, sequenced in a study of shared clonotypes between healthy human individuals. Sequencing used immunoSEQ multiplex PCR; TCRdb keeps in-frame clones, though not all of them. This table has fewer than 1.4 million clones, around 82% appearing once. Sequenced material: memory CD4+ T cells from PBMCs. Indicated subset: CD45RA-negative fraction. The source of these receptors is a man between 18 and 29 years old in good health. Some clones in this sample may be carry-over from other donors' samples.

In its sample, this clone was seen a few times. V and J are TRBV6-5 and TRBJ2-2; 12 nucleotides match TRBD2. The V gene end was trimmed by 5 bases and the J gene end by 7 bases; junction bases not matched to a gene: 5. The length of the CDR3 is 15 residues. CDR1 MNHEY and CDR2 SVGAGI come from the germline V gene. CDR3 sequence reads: CASSGSSGRGGELFF. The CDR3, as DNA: TGTGCCAGCAGTGGGTCTAGCGGGAGGGGCGGGGAGCTGTTTTTT.

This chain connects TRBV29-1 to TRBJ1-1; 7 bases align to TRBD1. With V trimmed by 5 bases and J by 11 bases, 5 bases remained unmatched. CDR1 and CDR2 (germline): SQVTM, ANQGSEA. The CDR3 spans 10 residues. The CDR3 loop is CSVTTGRAFF. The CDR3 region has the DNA TGCAGCGTTACGACAGGGCGGGCTTTCTTT.

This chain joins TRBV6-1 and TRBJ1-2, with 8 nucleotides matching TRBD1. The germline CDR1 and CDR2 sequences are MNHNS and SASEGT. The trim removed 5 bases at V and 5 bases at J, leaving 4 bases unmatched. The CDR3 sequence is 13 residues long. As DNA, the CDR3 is TGTGCCAGCAGTACGACAGGGGCTTATGGCTACACCTTC. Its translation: CASSTTGAYGYTF.

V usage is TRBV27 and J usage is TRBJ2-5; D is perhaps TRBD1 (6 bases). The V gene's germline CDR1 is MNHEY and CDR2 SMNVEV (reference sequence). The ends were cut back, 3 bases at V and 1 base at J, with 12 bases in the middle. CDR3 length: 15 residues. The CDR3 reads CASSFHRAGQETQYF. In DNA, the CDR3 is TGTGCCAGCAGTTTTCACAGGGCGGGCCAAGAGACCCAGTACTTC.

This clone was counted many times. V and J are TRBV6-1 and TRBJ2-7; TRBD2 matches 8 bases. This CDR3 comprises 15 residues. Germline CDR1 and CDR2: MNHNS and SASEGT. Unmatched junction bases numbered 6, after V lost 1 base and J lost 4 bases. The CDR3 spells CASSEGHGTRYEQYF. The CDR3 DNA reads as TGTGCCAGCAGTGAAGGGCACGGGACTAGGTACGAGCAGTACTTC.

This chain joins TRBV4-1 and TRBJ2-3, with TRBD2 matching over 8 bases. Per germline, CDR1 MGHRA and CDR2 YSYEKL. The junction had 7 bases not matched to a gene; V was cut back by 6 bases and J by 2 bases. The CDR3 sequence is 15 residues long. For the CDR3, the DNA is TGCGCCAGCAGGATTGTAGCGGGGACCACAGATACGCAGTATTTT. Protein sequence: CASRIVAGTTDTQYF.

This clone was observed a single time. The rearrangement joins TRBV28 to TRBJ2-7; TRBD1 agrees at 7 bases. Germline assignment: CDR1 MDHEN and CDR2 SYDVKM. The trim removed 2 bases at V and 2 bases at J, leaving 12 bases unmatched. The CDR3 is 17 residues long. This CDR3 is CASSLISFGGQPYEQYF. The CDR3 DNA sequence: TGTGCCAGCAGTTTAATCTCTTTTGGGGGACAGCCCTACGAGCAGTACTTC.

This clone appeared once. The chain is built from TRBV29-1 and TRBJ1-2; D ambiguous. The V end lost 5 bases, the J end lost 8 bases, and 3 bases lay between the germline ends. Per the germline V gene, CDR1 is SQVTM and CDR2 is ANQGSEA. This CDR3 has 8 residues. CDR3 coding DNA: TGCAGCGTTCAAGGCTACACCTTC. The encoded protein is CSVQGYTF.

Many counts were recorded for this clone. The CDR3 region is CASRGQGAQTQYF. CDR3 DNA sequence: TGCGCCTCCAGGGGACAGGGGGCGCAGACCCAGTACTTC. V and J are TRBV10-2 and TRBJ2-5; 12 bases are shared with TRBD1. Trimming took 11 bases from V and 6 from J; bases not matched to a gene: 7. This CDR3 has 13 residues. From germline, CDR1 is WSHSY and CDR2 SAAADI.

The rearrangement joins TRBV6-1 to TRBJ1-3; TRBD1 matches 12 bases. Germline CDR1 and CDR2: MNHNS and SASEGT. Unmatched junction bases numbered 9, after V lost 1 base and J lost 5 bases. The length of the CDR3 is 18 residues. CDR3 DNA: TGTGCCAGCAGTGAAGAGGGAGGGACAGGGGGCCTGCGAAACACCATATATTTT. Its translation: CASSEEGGTGGLRNTIYF.

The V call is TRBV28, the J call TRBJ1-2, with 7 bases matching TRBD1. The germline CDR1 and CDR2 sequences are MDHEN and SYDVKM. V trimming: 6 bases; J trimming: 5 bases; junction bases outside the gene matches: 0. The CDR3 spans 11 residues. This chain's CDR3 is CASRQGYGYTF. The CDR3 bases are TGTGCCAGCAGACAGGGGTATGGCTACACCTTC.

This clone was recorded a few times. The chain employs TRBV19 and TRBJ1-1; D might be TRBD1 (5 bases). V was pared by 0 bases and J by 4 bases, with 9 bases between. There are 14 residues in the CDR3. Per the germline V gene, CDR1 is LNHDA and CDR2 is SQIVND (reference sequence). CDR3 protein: CASSIERGRTEAFF. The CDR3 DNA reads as TGTGCCAGTAGTATAGAAAGGGGCCGCACTGAAGCTTTCTTT.

The CDR3 spells CASSRADRGPYEQYF. The CDR3 bases are TGCGCCAGCAGCCGAGCCGACAGGGGTCCCTACGAGCAGTACTTC. V gene TRBV4-1 combines with J gene TRBJ2-7, with 8 bases lining up with TRBD1. The CDR3 has 15 amino acids. The V segment lost 4 bases and the J segment 2 bases; nucleotides outside the gene matches: 7. Germline CDR1 and CDR2: MGHRA and YSYEKL.

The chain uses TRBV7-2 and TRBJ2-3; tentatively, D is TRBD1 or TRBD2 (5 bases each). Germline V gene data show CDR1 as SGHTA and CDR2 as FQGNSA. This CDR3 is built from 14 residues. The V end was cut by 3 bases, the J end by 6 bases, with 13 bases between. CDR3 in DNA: TGTGCCAGCAGCTTGATCCAGGGACCCGATACGCAGTATTTT. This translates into CASSLIQGPDTQYF.

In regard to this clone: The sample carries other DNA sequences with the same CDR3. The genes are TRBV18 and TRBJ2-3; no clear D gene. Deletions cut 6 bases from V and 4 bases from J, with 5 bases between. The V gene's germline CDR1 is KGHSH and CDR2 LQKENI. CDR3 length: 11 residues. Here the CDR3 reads CASSPADTQYF. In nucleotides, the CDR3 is TGTGCCAGCTCCCCCGCAGATACGCAGTATTTT.

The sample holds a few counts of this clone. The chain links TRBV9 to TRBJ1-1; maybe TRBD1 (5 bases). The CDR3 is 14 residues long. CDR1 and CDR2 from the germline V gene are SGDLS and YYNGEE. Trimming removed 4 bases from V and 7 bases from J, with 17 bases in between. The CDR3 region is CASSPRQLGYEAFF. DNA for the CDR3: TGTGCCAGCAGCCCGCGACAGTTAGGCTATGAAGCTTTCTTT.

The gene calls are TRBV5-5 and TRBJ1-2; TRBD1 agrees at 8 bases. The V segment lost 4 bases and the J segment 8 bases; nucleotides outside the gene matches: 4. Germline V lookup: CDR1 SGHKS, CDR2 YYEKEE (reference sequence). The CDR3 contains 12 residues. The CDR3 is CASSGQGIGYTF. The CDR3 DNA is TGTGCCAGCAGCGGACAGGGCATCGGCTACACCTTC.

In nucleotides, the CDR3 is TGTGCCAGCAGTCCAGGGACTAGTGACGAGCAGTACTTC. Encoded protein: CASSPGTSDEQYF. This chain joins TRBV2 and TRBJ2-7; 8 bases are a match to TRBD2. This CDR3 has 13 amino acids. V shed 5 bases and J 5 bases; nucleotides not matched to a gene: 5. Germline CDR1 is SNHLY and CDR2 is FYNNEI.

Written as DNA, the CDR3 is TGTGCCAGCAGCAGGGGCAAAGATAGGGGGCAAGAGACCCAGTACTTC. Protein product: CASSRGKDRGQETQYF. The chain employs TRBV21-1 and TRBJ2-5; TRBD1, the table's D call, was not compared with the DNA. TRBV21-1 corresponds to a pseudogene. This CDR3 spans 16 amino acids.

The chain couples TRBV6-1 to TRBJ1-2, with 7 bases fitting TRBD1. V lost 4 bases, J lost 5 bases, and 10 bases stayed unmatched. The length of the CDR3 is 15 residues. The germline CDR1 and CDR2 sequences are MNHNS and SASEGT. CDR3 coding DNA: TGTGCCAGCAGTGCGTCTATACAGGGGAGGTATGGCTACACCTTC. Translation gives CASSASIQGRYGYTF.

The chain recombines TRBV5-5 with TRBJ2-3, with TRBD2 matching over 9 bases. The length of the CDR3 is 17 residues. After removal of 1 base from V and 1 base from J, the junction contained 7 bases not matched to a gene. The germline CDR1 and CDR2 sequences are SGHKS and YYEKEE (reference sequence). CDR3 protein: CASSLWLAGRGTDTQYF. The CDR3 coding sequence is TGTGCCAGCAGCTTGTGGCTAGCGGGGAGGGGCACAGATACGCAGTATTTT.

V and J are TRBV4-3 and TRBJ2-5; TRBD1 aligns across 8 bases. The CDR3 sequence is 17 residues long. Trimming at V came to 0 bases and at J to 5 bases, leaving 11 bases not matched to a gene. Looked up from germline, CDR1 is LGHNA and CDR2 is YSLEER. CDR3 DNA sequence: TGCGCCAGCAGCCAAGAGGGCCAGGGGGCTTATGGGGAGACCCAGTACTTC. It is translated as CASSQEGQGAYGETQYF.

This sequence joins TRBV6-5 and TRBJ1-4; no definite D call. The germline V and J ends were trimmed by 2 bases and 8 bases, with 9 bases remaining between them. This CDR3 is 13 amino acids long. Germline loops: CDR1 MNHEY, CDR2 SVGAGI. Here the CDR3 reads CASSYVPSEKLFF. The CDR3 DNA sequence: TGTGCCAGCAGTTACGTACCCTCCGAAAAACTGTTTTTT.

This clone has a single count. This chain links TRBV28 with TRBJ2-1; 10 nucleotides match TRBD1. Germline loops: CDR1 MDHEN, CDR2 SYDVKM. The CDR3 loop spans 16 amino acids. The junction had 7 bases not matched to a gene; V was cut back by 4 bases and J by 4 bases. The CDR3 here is CASSSPGQGTYNEQFF. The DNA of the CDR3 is TGTGCCAGCAGTTCGCCGGGACAGGGGACTTACAATGAGCAGTTCTTC.

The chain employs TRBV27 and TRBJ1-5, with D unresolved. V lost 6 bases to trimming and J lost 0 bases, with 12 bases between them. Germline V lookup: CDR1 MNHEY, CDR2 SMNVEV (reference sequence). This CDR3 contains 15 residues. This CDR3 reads CASRGALHSNQPQHF. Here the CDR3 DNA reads TGTGCCAGCAGGGGAGCCCTACATAGCAATCAGCCCCAGCATTTT.

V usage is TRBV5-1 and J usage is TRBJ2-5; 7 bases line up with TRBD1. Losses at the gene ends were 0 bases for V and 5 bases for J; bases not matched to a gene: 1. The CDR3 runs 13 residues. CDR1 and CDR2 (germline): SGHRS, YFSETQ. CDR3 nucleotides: TGCGCCAGCAGCTTGGTACAGGGGGAGACCCAGTACTTC. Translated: CASSLVQGETQYF.

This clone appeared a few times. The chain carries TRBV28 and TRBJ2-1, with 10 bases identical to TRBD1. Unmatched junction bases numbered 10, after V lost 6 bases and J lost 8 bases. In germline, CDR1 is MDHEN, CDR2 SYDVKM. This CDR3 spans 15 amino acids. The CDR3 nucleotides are TGTGCCAGCAGCCTTGACAGGGGGCGTTTTCATGAGCAGTTCTTC. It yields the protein CASSLDRGRFHEQFF. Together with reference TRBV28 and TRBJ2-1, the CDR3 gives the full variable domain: DVKVTQSSRYLVKRTGEKVFLECVQDMDHENMFWYRQDPGLGLRLIYFSYDVKMKEKGDIPEGYSVSREKKERFSLILESASTNQTSMYLCASSLDRGRFHEQFFGPGTRLTVL.

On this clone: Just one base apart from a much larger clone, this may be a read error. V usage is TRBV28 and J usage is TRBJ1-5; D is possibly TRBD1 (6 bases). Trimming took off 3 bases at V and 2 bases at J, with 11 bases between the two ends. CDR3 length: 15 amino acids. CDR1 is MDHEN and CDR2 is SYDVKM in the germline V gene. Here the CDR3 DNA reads TGTGCCAGCAGTTTCTTACAGGGAGGCAATCAGCCCCAGCATTTT. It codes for CASSFLQGGNQPQHF.

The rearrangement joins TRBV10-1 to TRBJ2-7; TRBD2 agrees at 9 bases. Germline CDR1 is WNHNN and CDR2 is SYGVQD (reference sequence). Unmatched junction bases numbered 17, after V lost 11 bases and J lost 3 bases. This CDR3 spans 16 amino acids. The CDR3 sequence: CARFPSGMSLNYEQYF. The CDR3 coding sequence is TGCGCCCGTTTCCCTAGCGGGATGAGTTTGAACTACGAGCAGTACTTC.